The 18 T cell receptor beta chains given below trace back to one sample, sequenced in a study of Graves' ophthalmopathy and Graves' hyperthyroidism. Transcripts of RNA were the source for amplifying TCR beta CDR3 regions. Investigators did first-round RT-PCR with HTBI primers, then second-round multiplex PCR. TCRdb re-called the multiplex PCR reads through MiXCR, storing one row per CDR3 protein. This sample has about 400,000 distinct CDR3 sequences; more than 20% occur once, and the top ten carry approximately 3.2%. The sample comprised peripheral blood. Every receptor here comes from a woman aged 18 to 35 with stable Graves' hyperthyroidism.

This clonotype has at least ten counts. One end of the junction fails to match germline, which may point to a read error. The chain combines TRBV3-1 with TRBJ2-5; D perhaps matches TRBD1 (5 bases). This CDR3 has 15 amino acids. Germline loops: CDR1 LGHDT, CDR2 YNNKEL (reference sequence). CDR3 DNA: TGTGCCAGCAGCCAACCGACAGTTACGCAAGAGGCCCAGTACTTC. Translation: CASSQPTVTQEAQYF.

V gene TRBV7-2 combines with J gene TRBJ2-5; 11 bases match TRBD2. There are 16 residues in the CDR3. Germline V gives CDR1 SGHTA, CDR2 FQGNSA. The ends lost 5 bases at V and 0 bases at J; junction bases unmatched: 5. The CDR3 DNA reads as TGTGCCAGCAGCAATAGCGGGAGGGCGTACCAAGAGACCCAGTACTTC. Amino acids: CASSNSGRAYQETQYF.

In this sample, this clonotype turned up many times. The germline gene is not matched at one end of the junction; a read error may be the cause. This chain uses TRBV5-1 with TRBJ2-5; 10 bases align to TRBD1. Germline assignment: CDR1 SGHRS and CDR2 YFSETQ. The CDR3 contains 14 residues. Written as DNA, the CDR3 is TGTGCCAGCAGCTTGGGACAGGGGAAAGAGACCCAGTACTTC. Protein: CASSLGQGKETQYF.

This clonotype was observed many times. V and J are TRBV28 and TRBJ1-5, with D unresolved. The V and J ends lost 6 bases and 4 bases respectively, with 16 bases between them. Germline V CDR1 and CDR2: MDHEN, SYDVKM. This CDR3 is built from 15 residues. CDR3 DNA: TGTGCCAGCAGCGCCCCGGAGGGCCTGAATCAGCCCCAGCATTTT. Translation gives CASSAPEGLNQPQHF.

There are many counts of this clonotype. The chain carries TRBV7-2 and TRBJ2-7; no firm D call. Germline V gives CDR1 SGHTA, CDR2 FQGNSA. V gave up 2 bases and J gave up 6 bases, with 8 bases separating them. The CDR3 length is 12 residues. The CDR3 sequence is CASSLTVSEQYF. The DNA of the CDR3 is TGTGCCAGCAGCTTAACGGTCTCCGAGCAGTACTTC.

This clonotype was seen ten or more times. The DNA for the CDR3 is TGTGCCAGCAGTGACGCCGATCAGCCCCAGCATTTT. This codes for CASSDADQPQHF. J is TRBJ1-5 and V is TRBV25-1; no reliable D call. Per the germline V gene, CDR1 is MGHDK and CDR2 is SYGVNS. The CDR3 spans 12 residues. V was pared by 3 bases and J by 5 bases, with 5 bases between.

This clonotype was counted ten times or more. The V gene is TRBV7-2, the J gene TRBJ2-5; 10 bases are shared with TRBD2. Per germline, CDR1 SGHTA and CDR2 FQGNSA. Trimming cost V 6 bases and J 5 bases; bases outside gene matches: 15. CDR3 size: 17 residues. DNA for the CDR3: TGTGCCAGCAGTTCGGAGGGCCCAGCGGGAGGGTTGGAGACCCAGTACTTC. Its protein is CASSSEGPAGGLETQYF.

This clonotype has ten or more counts. The rearrangement links TRBV12-3 or TRBV12-4 to TRBJ2-5, with D possibly matching TRBD2 (7 bases). The length of the CDR3 is 15 residues. V gave up 6 bases and J gave up 7 bases, with 21 bases separating them. The CDR3 DNA reads TGTGCCAGCAGCGCCGGGGGGCGCGGGCTCGGGACCCAGTACTTC. It codes for CASSAGGRGLGTQYF.

At least ten counts were recorded for this clonotype. The chain couples TRBV7-2 to TRBJ2-7; D not certain. Per germline, CDR1 SGHTA and CDR2 FQGNSA. The ends were cut back, 3 bases at V and 0 bases at J, with 15 bases in the middle. This CDR3 spans 16 amino acids. CDR3 sequence: CASSFGWRPSSYEQYF. The CDR3 DNA follows: TGTGCCAGCAGCTTCGGGTGGCGGCCGAGCTCCTACGAGCAGTACTTC.

The sample holds many counts of this clonotype. The CDR3 coding sequence is TGTGCCAGTGGAGGCCAGAACCAAGAGACCCAGTACTTC. Encoded protein: CASGGQNQETQYF. V usage is TRBV27 and J usage is TRBJ2-5; D is perhaps TRBD2 (5 bases). Trimming removed 9 bases from V and 0 bases from J, with 11 bases in between. Germline CDR1 reads MNHEY; CDR2 reads SMNVEV (reference sequence). The CDR3 is 13 residues long.

There are many counts of this clonotype. V gene TRBV25-1 combines with J gene TRBJ2-5, with TRBD1 matching 12 bases. The CDR3 has 14 amino acids. CDR1 is MGHDK and CDR2 is SYGVNS in the germline V gene. The V gene end was trimmed by 8 bases and the J gene end by 6 bases; junction bases not matched to a gene: 7. The CDR3 DNA reads as TGTGCCAGCGGCTCGGGACAGGGGGCGCAGACCCAGTACTTC. Encoded protein: CASGSGQGAQTQYF. Using reference TRBV25-1 and TRBJ2-5 for the parts outside the CDR3, the full variable domain is EADIYQTPRYLVIGTGKKITLECSQTMGHDKMYWYQQDPGMELHLIHYSYGVNSTEKGDLSSESTVSRIRTEHFPLTLESARPSHTSQYLCASGSGQGAQTQYFGPGTRLLVL.

In the case of this clonotype: A read error may produce the germline difference seen at one junction end. This chain joins TRBV20-1 and TRBJ1-1, with a tentative D call TRBD1 (5 bases). Germline V gene lookup returns CDR1 DFQATT and CDR2 SNEGSKA (reference sequence). The CDR3 runs to 15 residues. The CDR3: CGARDEGYGGTEAFF. Here the CDR3 DNA reads TGCGGTGCTAGAGATGAGGGGTACGGTGGCACTGAAGCTTTCTTT.

This clonotype was seen repeatedly, ten times or more. This chain connects TRBV19 to TRBJ1-3; 7 bases align to TRBD1. Unmatched junction bases numbered 10, after V lost 7 bases and J lost 7 bases. The CDR3 length is 14 residues. CDR1 and CDR2 (germline): LNHDA, SQIVND (reference sequence). The CDR3 DNA sequence: TGTGCCAGTACCTCATCCGGGACAGACAACACCATATATTTT. This gives the protein CASTSSGTDNTIYF.

The chain couples TRBV3-1 to TRBJ2-7; either TRBD1 or TRBD2 may fit D (5 bases each). Trimming took 0 bases from V and 6 from J, leaving 12 bases between them. The CDR3 length is 14 residues. CDR1 LGHDT and CDR2 YNNKEL come from the germline V gene (reference sequence). The CDR3 bases are TGTGCCAGCAGCCAAGATCCGGGGCGCTTCGAGCAGTACTTC. It translates to CASSQDPGRFEQYF.

This clonotype was detected a few times. V usage is TRBV28 and J usage is TRBJ2-4; D possibly corresponds to TRBD1 (5 bases). This CDR3 has 15 residues. V shed 4 bases and J shed 14 bases, with 24 bases lying between them. Germline V gives CDR1 MDHEN, CDR2 SYDVKM. The CDR3 is CASSSRQTATNTKYF. CDR3 bases: TGTGCCAGCAGTTCCAGACAGACTGCCACAAACACTAAGTACTTC. Full variable domain (remainder filled in from reference TRBV28 and TRBJ2-4): DVKVTQSSRYLVKRTGEKVFLECVQDMDHENMFWYRQDPGLGLRLIYFSYDVKMKEKGDIPEGYSVSREKKERFSLILESASTNQTSMYLCASSSRQTATNTKYFGAGTRLSVL.

The chain employs TRBV12-3 or TRBV12-4 and TRBJ2-7; D unclear. With 8 bases removed from V and 1 base from J, the gap between germline ends came to 9 bases. The CDR3 runs to 12 residues. The CDR3 nucleotides read TGTGCCAGCGGGGTGGGGTCCTACGAGCAGTACTTC. It yields the protein CASGVGSYEQYF.

This clonotype has a handful of counts. The chain carries TRBV11-2 and TRBJ1-2; 8 bases agree with TRBD1. Germline V CDR1 and CDR2: SGHAT, FQNNGV. The CDR3 extends over 13 amino acids. The V gene end was trimmed by 3 bases and the J gene end by 7 bases; junction bases not matched to a gene: 4. The CDR3 here is CASSFNTGGGYTF. Here the CDR3 DNA reads TGTGCCAGCAGCTTTAATACAGGGGGTGGCTACACCTTC.

A note on this clonotype: No conserved phenylalanine or tryptophan ends this CDR3, so it is likely a read error. The limits of the CDR3 on the DNA are not certain, so only TCRdb's listed CDR3 is given. The chain combines TRBV6-2 or TRBV6-3 with TRBJ1-2. CDR1 and CDR2 (germline): MNHEY, SVGEGT. The CDR3 has 12 residues if both end residues are counted. The CDR3 sequence: CASRAVFYGYSV.